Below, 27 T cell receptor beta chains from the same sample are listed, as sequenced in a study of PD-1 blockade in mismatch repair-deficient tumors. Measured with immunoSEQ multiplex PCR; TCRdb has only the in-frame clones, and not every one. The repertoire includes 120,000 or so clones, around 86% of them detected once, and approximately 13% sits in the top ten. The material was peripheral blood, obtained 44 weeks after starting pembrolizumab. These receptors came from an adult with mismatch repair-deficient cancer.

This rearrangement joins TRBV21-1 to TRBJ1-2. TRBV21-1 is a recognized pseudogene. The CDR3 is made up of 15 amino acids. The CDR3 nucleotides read TGTGCCAGCAGCAAAGAACGGGGAAGCGACTATGGCTACACCTTC. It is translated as CASSKERGSDYGYTF.

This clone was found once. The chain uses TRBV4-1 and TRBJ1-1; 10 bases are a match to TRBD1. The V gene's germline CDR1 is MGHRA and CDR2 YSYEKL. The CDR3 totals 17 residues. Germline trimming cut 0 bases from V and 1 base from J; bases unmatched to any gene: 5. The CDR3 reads CASSQETGGAQNTEAFF. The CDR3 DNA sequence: TGCGCCAGCAGCCAAGAGACAGGGGGCGCCCAGAACACTGAAGCTTTCTTT.

CDR3 amino acids: CASSYSNTQYF. CDR3 nucleotide sequence: TGTGCCAGCAGTTACTCTAATACGCAGTATTTT. The chain couples TRBV6-5 to TRBJ2-3; D is uncertain. V lost 0 bases and J 7 bases, leaving 2 bases between the germline ends. Germline lookup yields CDR1 MNHEY and CDR2 SVGAGI. There are 11 residues in the CDR3.

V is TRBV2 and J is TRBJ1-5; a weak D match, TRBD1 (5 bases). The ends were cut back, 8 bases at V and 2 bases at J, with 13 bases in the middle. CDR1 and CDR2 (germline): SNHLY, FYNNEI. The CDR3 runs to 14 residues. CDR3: CASQEQEGNQPQHF. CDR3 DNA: TGTGCCAGCCAGGAACAGGAGGGCAATCAGCCCCAGCATTTT.

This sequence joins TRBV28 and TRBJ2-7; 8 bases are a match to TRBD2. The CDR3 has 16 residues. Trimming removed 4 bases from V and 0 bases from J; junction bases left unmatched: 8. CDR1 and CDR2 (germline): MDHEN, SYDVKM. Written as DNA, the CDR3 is TGTGCCAGCAGTTCAATCGGGGGGGGCGCCTCCTACGAGCAGTACTTC. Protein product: CASSSIGGGASYEQYF.

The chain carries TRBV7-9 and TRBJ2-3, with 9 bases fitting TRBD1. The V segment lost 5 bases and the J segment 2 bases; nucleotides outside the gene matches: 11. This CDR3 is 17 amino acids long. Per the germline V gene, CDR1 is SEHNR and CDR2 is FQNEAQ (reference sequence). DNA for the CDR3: TGTGCCAGCAGCCGGGGACGGAGGGACAGGGCCACAGATACGCAGTATTTT. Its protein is CASSRGRRDRATDTQYF.

DNA of the CDR3: TGTGCCAGCAGTTACGCTTGGGACAGCACCCACAATGAGCAGTTCTTC. Residues: CASSYAWDSTHNEQFF. This chain links TRBV6-5 with TRBJ2-1; 7 bases fit TRBD1. CDR1 and CDR2 (germline): MNHEY, SVGAGI. The junction had 9 bases not matched to a gene; V was cut back by 2 bases and J by 5 bases. The CDR3 is made up of 16 amino acids.

The CDR3 DNA sequence: TGTGCCAGCAGTGAGGCGCTAGGACCCAGCTCCTACGAGCAGTACTTC. Its translation: CASSEALGPSSYEQYF. This chain connects TRBV6-4 to TRBJ2-7, with D uncertain. Trimming removed 3 bases at V and 0 bases at J, with 15 bases between. This CDR3 is built from 16 residues. The germline CDR1 and CDR2 sequences are MRHNA and SNTAGT.

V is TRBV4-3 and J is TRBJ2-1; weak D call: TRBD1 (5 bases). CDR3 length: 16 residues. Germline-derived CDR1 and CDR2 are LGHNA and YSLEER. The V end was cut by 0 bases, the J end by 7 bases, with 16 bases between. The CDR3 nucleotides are TGCGCCAGCAGCCAAGATGGTCCCCAGGCAGGGAATGAGCAGTTCTTC. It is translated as CASSQDGPQAGNEQFF.

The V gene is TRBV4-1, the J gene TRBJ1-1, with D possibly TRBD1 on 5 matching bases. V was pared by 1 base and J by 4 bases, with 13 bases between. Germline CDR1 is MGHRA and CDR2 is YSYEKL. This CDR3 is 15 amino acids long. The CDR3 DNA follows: TGCGCCAGCAGCCAAGTCGGATCCCAGGGCACTGAAGCTTTCTTT. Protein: CASSQVGSQGTEAFF.

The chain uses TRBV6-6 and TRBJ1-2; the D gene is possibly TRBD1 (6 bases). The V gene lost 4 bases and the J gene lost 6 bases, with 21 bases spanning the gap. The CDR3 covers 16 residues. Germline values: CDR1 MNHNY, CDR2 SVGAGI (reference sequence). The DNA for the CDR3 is TGTGCCAGCAGTTTCTATGCCCGGGGGGCGCGAAATGGCTACACCTTC. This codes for CASSFYARGARNGYTF.

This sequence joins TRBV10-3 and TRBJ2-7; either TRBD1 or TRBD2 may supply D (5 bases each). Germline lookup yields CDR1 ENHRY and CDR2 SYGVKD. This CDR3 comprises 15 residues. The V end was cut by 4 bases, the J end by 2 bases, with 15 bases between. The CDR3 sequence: CAISAGTERAYEQYF. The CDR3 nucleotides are TGTGCCATCAGTGCCGGGACCGAGAGGGCCTACGAGCAGTACTTC.

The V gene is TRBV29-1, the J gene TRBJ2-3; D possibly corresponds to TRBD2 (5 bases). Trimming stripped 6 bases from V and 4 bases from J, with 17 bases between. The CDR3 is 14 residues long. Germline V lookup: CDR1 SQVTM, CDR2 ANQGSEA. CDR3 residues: CSVLVGEWADTQYF. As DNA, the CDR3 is TGCAGCGTGTTGGTTGGGGAGTGGGCAGATACGCAGTATTTT.

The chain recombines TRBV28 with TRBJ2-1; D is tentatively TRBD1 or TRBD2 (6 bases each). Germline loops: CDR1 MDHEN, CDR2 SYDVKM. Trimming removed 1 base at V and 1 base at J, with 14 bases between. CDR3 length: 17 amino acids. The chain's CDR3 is CASSLLVGGLSYNEQFF. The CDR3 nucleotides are TGTGCCAGCAGTTTATTGGTAGGGGGGCTGTCCTACAATGAGCAGTTCTTC.

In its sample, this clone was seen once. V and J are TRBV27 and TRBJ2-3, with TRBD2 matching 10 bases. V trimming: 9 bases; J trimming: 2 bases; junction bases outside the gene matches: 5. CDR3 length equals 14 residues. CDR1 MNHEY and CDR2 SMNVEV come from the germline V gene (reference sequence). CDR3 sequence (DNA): TGTGCCAGTGGACTAGCGGATTTCACAGATACGCAGTATTTT. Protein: CASGLADFTDTQYF.

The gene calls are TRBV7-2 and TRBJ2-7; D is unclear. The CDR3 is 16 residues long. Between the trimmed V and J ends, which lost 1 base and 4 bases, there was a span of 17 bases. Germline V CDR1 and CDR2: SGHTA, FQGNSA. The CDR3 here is CASSLDNFQLYYEQYF. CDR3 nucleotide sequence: TGTGCCAGCAGCTTAGATAACTTCCAGCTATATTACGAGCAGTACTTC.

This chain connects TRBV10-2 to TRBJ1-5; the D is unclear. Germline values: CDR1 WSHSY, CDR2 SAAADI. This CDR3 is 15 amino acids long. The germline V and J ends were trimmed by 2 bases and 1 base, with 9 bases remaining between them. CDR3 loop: CASSEDLISNQPQHF. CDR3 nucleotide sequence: TGCGCCAGCAGTGAGGACTTAATCAGCAATCAGCCCCAGCATTTT.

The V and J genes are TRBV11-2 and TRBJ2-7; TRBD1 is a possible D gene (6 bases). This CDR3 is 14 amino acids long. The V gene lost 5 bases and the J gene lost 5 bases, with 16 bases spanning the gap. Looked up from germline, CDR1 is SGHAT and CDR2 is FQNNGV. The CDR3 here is CASSLGAIGDEQYF. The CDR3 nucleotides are TGTGCCAGCAGCCTGGGGGCTATCGGGGACGAGCAGTACTTC.

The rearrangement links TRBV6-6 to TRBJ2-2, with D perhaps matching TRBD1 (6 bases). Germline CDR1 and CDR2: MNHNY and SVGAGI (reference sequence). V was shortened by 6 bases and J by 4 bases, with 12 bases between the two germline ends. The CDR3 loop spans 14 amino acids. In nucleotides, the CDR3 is TGTGCCAGCAGCTTCGGACAGTTCACCGGGGAGCTGTTTTTT. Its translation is CASSFGQFTGELFF.

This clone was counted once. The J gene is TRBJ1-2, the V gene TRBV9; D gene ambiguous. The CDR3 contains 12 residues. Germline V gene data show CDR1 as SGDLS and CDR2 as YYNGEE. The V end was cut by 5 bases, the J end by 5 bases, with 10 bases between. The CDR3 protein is CASRLDGYGYTF. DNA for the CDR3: TGTGCCAGCAGACTAGACGGGTATGGCTACACCTTC.

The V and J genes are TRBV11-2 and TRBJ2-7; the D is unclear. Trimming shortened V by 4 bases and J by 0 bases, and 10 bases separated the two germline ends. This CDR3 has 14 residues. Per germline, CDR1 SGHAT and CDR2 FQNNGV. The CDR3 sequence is CASSSLQSSYEQYF. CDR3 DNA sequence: TGTGCCAGCAGCTCATTACAGAGCTCCTACGAGCAGTACTTC.

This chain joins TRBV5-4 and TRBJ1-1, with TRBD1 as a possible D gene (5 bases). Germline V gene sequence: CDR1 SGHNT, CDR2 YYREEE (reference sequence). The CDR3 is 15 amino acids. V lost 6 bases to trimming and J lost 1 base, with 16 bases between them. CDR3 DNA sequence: TGTGCCAGCACCCCCCGACAGACCGGGAACACTGAAGCTTTCTTT. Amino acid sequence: CASTPRQTGNTEAFF. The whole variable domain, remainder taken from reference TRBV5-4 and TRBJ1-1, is ETGVTQSPTHLIKTRGQQVTLRCSSQSGHNTVSWYQQALGQGPQFIFQYYREEENGRGNFPPRFSGLQFPNYSSELNVNALELDDSALYLCASTPRQTGNTEAFFGQGTRLTVV.

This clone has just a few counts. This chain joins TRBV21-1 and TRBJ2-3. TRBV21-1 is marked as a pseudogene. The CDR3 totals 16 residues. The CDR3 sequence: CASSKGIKYQTDTQYF. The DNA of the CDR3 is TGTGCCAGCAGCAAAGGGATCAAATACCAAACAGATACGCAGTATTTT.

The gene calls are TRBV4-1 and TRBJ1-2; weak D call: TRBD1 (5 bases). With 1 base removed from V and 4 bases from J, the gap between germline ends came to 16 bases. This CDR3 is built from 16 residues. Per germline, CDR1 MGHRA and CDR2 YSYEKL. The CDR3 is CASSQVAGQSSYGYTF. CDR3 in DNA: TGCGCCAGCAGCCAAGTGGCAGGACAAAGCAGCTATGGCTACACCTTC.

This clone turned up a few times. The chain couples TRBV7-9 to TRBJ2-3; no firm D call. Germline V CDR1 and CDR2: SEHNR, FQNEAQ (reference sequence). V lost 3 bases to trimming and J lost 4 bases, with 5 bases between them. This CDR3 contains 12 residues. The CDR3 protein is CASSFVADTQYF. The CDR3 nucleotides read TGTGCCAGCAGCTTTGTCGCAGATACGCAGTATTTT.

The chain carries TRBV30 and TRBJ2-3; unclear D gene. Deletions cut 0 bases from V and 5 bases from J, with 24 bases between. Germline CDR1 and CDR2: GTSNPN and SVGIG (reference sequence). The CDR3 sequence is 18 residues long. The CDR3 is CAWSVIFVTTVRRDTQYF. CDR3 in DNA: TGTGCCTGGAGTGTAATTTTTGTTACTACCGTGCGAAGAGATACGCAGTATTTT.

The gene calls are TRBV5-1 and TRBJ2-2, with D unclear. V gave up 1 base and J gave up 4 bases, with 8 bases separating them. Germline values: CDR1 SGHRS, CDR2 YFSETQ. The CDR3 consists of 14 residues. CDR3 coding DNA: TGCGCCAGCAGCTTGTCACGGATCACCGGGGAGCTGTTTTTT. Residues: CASSLSRITGELFF.